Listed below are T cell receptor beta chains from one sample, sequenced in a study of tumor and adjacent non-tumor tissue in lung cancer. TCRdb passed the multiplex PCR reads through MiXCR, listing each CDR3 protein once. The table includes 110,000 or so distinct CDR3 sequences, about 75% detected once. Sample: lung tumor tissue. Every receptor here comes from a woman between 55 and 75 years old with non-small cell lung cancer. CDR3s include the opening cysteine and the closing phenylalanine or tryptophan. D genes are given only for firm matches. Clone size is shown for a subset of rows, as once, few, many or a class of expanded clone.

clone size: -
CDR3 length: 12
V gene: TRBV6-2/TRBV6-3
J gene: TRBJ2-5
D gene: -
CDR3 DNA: TGTGTCAGCAGTAACCAAATGGAGATCCAGTACTTC
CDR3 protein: CVSSNQMEIQYF

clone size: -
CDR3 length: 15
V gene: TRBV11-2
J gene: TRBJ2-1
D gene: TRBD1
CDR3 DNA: TGTGCCACCCGAGGCCGAGGGGGCTCCTACAATGAGCGTTTCTTC
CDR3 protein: CATRGRGGSYNERFF

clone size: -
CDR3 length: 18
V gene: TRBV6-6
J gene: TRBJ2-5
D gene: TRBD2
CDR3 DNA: TGTACCAGCATGGGTGGGACTAGCGGGGGGAGGTACCAAGGGACCCAGTACTTC
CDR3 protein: CTSMGGTSGGRYQGTQYF

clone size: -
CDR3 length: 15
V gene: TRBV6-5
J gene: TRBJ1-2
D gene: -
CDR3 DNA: TGTGTCAGCAGTTCCCCCGAAGCGGCTAACTATGGCTACACATTC
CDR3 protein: CVSSSPEAANYGYTF

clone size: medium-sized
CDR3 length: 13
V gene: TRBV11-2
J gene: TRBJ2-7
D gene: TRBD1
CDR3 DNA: TGTGCCAGCAGCTTGGACAGGGTGGGGGAGCAGTACTTC
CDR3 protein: CASSLDRVGEQYF

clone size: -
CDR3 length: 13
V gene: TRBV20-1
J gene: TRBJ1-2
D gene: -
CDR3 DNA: TGCAGTACTAGAGACAGCCTGAACTATGGCTACATCTTC
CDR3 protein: CSTRDSLNYGYIF

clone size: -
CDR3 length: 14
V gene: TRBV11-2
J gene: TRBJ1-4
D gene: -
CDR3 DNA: TGTGCCAGCAGTGTTACCATCGGGGATGAAAAACTGTTTTTT
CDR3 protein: CASSVTIGDEKLFF

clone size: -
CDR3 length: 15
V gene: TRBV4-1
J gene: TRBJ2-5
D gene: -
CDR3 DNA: TGCGCCAGCAGCAAAGCTGAGGTGGCAAAAGAGACCCAGTACTTC
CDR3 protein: CASSKAEVAKETQYF

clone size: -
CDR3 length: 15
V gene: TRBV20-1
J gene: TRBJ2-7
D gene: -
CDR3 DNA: TGCAGTGCTTCCCCTATACGAGGGGGATCCTACGAGCAGTACTTC
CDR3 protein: CSASPIRGGSYEQYF

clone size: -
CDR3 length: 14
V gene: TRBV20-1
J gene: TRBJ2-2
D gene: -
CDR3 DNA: TGCAGAGCTAGCTCGGAGAGGAACACCGGGGAGCTGTTTTTT
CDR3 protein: CRASSERNTGELFF

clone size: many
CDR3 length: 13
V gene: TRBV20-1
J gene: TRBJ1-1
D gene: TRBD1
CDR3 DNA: TGCAGTGCGTTTTACAGGGGGAACACTGAAGCTTTCTTT
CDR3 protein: CSAFYRGNTEAFF

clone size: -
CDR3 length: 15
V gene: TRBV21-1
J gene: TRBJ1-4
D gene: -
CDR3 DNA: TGTGCCAGCAGCAGCGGGGACAGGCCCTATGAAAAACTGTTTTTT
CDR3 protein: CASSSGDRPYEKLFF

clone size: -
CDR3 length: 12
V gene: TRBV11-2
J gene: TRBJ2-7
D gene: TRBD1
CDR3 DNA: TGTGCCAGGAGGATGACAGGGTACGGGCAATACTTC
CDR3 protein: CARRMTGYGQYF

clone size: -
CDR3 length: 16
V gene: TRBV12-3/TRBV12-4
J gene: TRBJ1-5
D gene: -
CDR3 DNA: TGTGCCAGTAGTTTGGGGCTTGTAGCCCCAAATCAGCCCCAGCATTTT
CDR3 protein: CASSLGLVAPNQPQHF

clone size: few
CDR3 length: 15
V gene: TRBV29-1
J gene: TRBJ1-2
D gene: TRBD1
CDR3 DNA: TGCAGCGTTGGACAGGGCGAGAAGGGAACCTATGGCTACACCTTC
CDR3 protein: CSVGQGEKGTYGYTF

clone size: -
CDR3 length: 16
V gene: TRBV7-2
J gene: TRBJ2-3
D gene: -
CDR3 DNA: TGTGCCAGCAGCCCTAGGAGGGGGGGCCATTTGGATACGCAGTATTTT
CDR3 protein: CASSPRRGGHLDTQYF

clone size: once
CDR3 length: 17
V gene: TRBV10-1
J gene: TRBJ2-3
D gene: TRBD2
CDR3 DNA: TGCGCCAGCAGTGATTCCGCTAGCGGGAGTAGCGGGGATATCCAGTATTTT
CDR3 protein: CASSDSASGSSGDIQYF

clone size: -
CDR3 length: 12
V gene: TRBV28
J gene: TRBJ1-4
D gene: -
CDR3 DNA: TGTGCCAGCAATTTTGAGAATGAAAAACTGTTTTTT
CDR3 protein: CASNFENEKLFF

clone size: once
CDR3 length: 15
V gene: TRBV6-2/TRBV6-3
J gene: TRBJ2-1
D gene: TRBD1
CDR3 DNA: TGTGCCAGTAGTTACAGGCAGGGGGCTAAGAATGGGCAGTTCTTC
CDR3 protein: CASSYRQGAKNGQFF

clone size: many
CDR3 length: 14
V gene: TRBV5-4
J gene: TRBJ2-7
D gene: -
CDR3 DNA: TGTGCCAGCAGCTCACTAGGGAGCTCCTACGAGCAGTACTTC
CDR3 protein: CASSSLGSSYEQYF

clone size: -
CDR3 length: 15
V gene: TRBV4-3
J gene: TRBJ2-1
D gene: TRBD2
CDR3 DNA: TGCGCCAGCAGCCAAGAAGGTAGCGGGGGGAATGAACATTTCTTC
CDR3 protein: CASSQEGSGGNEHFF

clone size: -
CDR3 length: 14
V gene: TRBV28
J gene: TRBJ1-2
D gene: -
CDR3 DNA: TGTGCCAGCAGTTTAACAGGGCCGGGGTATGGCTACACCTTC
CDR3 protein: CASSLTGPGYGYTF

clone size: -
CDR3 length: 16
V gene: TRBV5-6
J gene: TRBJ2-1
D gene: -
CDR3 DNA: TGTGCCAGCAACTCTTTCCAGGTGGTCAATCACAACGAGCAATTCTTC
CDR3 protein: CASNSFQVVNHNEQFF

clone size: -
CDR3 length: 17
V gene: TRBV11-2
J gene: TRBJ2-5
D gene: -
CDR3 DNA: TGTGCCAGCAGCTTAGGTTCGATATTTGGCTGGGCGGAGACACAGTACTTC
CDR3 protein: CASSLGSIFGWAETQYF

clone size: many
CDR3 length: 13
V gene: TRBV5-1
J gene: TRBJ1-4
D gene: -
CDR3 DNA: TGCGCCAGCAGCGTACGACTTGACGAAAAACTGTTTTTT
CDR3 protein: CASSVRLDEKLFF

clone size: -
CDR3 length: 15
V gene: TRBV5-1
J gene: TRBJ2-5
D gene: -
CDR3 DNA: TGCGCCAGCAGCTTGTTGGACCCACGGGCAGAGATCCAGTACTTC
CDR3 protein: CASSLLDPRAEIQYF

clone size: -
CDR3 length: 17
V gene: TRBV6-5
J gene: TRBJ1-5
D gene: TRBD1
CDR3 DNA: TGTGTCAGCAAAAAAGATCCACAGGGGAACACCAATCAGCCACAGCATTTT
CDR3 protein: CVSKKDPQGNTNQPQHF

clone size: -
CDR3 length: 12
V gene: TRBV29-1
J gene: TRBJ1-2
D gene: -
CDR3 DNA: TGCAGCATTGGAGGGGCTTTTTATGACTACACCTTC
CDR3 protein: CSIGGAFYDYTF